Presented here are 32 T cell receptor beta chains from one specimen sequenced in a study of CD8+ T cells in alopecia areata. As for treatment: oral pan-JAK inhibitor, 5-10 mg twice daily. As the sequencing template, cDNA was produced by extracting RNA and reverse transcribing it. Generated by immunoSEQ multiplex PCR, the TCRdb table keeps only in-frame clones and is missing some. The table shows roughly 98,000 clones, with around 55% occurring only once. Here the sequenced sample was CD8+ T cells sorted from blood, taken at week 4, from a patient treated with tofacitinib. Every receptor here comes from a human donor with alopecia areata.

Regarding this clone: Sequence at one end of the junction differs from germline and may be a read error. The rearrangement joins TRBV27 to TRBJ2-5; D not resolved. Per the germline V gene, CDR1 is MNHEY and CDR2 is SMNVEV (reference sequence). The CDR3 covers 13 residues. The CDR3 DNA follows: TGTGCCAGCAGTTTATTTGGGCAAGAGCCCCAGTACTTC. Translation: CASSLFGQEPQYF.

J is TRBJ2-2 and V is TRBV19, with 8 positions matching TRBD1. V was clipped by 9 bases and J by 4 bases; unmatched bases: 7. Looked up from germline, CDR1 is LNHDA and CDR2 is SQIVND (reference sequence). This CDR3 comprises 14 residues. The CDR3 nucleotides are TGTGCCAGCACGGGACAGGCGGTCACCGGGGAGCTGTTTTTT. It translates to CASTGQAVTGELFF.

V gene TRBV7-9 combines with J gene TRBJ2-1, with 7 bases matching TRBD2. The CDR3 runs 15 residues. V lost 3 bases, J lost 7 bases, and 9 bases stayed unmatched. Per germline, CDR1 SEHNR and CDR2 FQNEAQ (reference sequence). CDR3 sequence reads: CASSFVLGGRNEQFF. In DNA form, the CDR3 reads TGTGCCAGCAGCTTCGTACTAGGCGGGAGAAATGAGCAGTTCTTC.

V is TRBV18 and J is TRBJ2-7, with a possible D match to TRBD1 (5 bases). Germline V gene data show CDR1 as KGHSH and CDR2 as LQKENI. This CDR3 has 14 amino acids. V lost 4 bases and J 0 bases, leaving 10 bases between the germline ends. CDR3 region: CASSHQDTSYEQYF. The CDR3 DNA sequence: TGTGCCAGCTCACACCAGGACACCTCCTACGAGCAGTACTTC.

The CDR3 spells CASSLRTSGIYNEQFF. DNA for the CDR3: TGTGCCAGCAGCCTGCGGACTAGCGGGATCTACAATGAGCAGTTCTTC. This chain joins TRBV11-2 and TRBJ2-1, with 12 bases matching TRBD2. V gave up 5 bases and J gave up 3 bases; unmatched junction bases: 5. Per germline, CDR1 SGHAT and CDR2 FQNNGV. The CDR3 contains 16 residues.

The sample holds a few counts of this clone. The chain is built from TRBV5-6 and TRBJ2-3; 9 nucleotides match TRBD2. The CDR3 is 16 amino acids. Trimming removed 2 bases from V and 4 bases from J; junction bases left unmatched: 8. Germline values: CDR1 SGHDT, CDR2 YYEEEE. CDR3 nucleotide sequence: TGTGCCAGCAGCTTTGGGACTAGCAACGGCGCAGATACGCAGTATTTT. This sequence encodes CASSFGTSNGADTQYF.

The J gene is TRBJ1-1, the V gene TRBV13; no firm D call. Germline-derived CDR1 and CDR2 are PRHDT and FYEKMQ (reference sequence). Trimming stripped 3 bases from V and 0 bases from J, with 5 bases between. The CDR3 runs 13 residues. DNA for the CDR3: TGTGCCAGCAGCTTTGGCTTGAACACTGAAGCTTTCTTT. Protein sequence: CASSFGLNTEAFF. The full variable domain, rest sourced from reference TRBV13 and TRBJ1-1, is AAGVIQSPRHLIKEKRETATLKCYPIPRHDTVYWYQQGPGQDPQFLISFYEKMQSDKGSIPDRFSAQQFSDYHSELNMSSLELGDSALYFCASSFGLNTEAFFGQGTRLTVV.

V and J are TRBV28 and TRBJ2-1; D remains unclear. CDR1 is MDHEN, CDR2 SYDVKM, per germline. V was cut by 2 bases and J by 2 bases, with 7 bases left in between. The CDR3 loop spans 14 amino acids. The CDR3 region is CASSLVAAYNEQFF. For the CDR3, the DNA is TGTGCCAGCAGTTTAGTCGCAGCCTACAATGAGCAGTTCTTC.

The DNA for the CDR3 is TGTGCCAGTAGTATCTTCGATTCGGGGCAGCCCCAGCATTTT. It codes for CASSIFDSGQPQHF. V gene TRBV19 combines with J gene TRBJ1-5; no clear D gene. V lost 3 bases and J 7 bases, leaving 13 bases between the germline ends. Germline assignment: CDR1 LNHDA and CDR2 SQIVND (reference sequence). The CDR3 length is 14 residues.

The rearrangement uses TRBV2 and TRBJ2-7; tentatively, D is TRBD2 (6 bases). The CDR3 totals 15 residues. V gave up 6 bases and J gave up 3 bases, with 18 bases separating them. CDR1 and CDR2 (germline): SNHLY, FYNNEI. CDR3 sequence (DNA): TGTGCCAGCAGCCCCGGGGAGCGGGTGGACTACGAGCAGTACTTC. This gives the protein CASSPGERVDYEQYF.

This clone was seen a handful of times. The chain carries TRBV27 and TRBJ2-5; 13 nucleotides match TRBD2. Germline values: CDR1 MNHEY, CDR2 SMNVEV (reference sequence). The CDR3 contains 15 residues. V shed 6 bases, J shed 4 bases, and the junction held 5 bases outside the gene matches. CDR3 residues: CASSGTSGNIETQYF. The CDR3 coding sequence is TGTGCCAGCAGCGGGACTAGCGGGAACATAGAGACCCAGTACTTC.

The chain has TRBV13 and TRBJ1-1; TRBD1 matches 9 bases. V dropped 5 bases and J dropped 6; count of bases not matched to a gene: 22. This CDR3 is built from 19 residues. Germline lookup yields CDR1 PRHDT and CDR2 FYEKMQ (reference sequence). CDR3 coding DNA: TGTGCCAGCAGCGCCTCCCCGGGACAGGGCCTAAAAGGGGGCTCTGAAGCTTTCTTT. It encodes CASSASPGQGLKGGSEAFF.

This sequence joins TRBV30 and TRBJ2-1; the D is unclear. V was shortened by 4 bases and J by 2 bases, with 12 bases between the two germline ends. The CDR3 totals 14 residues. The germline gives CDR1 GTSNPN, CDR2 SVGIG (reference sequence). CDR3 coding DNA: TGTGCCTGGAATTATAGGAGTGCCTACAATGAGCAGTTCTTC. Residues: CAWNYRSAYNEQFF.

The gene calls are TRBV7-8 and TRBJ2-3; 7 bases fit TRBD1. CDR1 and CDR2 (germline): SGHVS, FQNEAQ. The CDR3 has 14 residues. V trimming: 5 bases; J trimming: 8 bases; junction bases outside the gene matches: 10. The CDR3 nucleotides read TGTGCCAGCAGCCCCAGACAGGGTGGGGGTACGCAGTATTTT. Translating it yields CASSPRQGGGTQYF.

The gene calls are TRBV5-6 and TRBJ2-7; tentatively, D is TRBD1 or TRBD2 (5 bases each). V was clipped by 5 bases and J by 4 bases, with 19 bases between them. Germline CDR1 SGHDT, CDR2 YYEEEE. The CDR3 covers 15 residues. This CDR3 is CASRPNGGIGYEQYF. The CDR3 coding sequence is TGTGCCAGCAGGCCCAATGGGGGAATCGGGTACGAGCAGTACTTC.

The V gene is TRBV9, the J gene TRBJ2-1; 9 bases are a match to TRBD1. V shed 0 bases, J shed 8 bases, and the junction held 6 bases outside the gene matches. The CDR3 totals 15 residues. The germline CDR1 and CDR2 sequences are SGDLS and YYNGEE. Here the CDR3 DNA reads TGTGCCAGCAGCGTAGTGGGGACAGGGATCGATGAGCAGTTCTTC. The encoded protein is CASSVVGTGIDEQFF.

Here the CDR3 reads CASSPGTSVAYEQYF. As DNA, the CDR3 is TGTGCCAGCAGCCCCGGGACTAGCGTTGCCTACGAGCAGTACTTC. The chain couples TRBV7-9 to TRBJ2-7, with 10 bases aligning to TRBD2. V shed 5 bases, J shed 2 bases, and the junction held 6 bases outside the gene matches. The CDR3 contains 15 residues. Germline CDR1 is SEHNR and CDR2 is FQNEAQ (reference sequence).

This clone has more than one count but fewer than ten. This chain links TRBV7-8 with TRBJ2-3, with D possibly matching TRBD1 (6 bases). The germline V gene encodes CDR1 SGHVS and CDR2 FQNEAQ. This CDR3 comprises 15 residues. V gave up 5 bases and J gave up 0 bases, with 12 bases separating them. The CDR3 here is CASSLGATSTDTQYF. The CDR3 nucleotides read TGTGCCAGCAGCCTGGGGGCAACGAGCACAGATACGCAGTATTTT. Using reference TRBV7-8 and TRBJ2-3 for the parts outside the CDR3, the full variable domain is GAGVSQSPRYKVAKRGQDVALRCDPISGHVSLFWYQQALGQGPEFLTYFQNEAQLDKSGLPSDRFFAERPEGSVSTLKIQRTQQEDSAVYLCASSLGATSTDTQYFGPGTRLTVL.

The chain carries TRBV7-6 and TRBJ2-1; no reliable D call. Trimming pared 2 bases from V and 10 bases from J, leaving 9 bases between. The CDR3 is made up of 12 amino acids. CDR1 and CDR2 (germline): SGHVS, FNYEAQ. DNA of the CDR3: TGTGCCAGCAGCTTAACTCGATCAGAGCAGTTCTTC. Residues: CASSLTRSEQFF.

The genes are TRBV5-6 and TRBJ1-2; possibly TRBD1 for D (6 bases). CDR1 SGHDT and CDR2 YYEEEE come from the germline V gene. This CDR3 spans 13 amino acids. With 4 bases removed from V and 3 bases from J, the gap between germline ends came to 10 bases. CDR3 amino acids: CASSQTGHYGYTF. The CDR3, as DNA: TGTGCCAGCAGCCAAACAGGGCACTATGGCTACACCTTC.

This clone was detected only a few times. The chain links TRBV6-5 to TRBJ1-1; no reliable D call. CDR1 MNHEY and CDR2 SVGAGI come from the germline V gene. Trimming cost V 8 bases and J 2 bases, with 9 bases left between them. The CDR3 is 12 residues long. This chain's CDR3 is CASSRSNTEAFF. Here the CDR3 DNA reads TGTGCCAGCTCGCGGAGCAACACTGAAGCTTTCTTT.

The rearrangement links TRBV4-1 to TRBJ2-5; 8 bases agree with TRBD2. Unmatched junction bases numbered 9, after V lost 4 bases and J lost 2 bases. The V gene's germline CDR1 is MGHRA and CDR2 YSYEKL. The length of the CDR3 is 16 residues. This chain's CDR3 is CASSPGDAGGQETQYF. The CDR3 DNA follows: TGCGCCAGCAGCCCCGGGGATGCGGGGGGTCAAGAGACCCAGTACTTC.

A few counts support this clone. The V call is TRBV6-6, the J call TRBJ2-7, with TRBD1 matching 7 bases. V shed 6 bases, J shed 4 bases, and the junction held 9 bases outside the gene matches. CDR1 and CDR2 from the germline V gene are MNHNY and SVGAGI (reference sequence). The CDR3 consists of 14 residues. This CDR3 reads CASSRPGQRYEQYF. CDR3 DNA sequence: TGTGCCAGCAGCAGACCGGGACAGAGATACGAGCAGTACTTC.

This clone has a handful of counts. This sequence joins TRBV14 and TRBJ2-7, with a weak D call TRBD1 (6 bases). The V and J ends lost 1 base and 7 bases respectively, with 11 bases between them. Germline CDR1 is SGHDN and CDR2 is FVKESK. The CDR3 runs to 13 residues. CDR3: CASSQAGAGEQYF. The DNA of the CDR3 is TGTGCCAGCAGCCAAGCAGGGGCCGGGGAGCAGTACTTC.

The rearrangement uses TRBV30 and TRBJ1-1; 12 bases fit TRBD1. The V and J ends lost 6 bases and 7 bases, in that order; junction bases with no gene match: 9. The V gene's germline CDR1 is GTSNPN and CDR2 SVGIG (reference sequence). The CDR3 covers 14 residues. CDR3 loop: CACIPGQGAVEAFF. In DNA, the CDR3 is TGTGCCTGTATTCCGGGACAGGGGGCTGTTGAAGCTTTCTTT. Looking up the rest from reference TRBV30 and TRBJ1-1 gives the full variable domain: SQTIHQWPATLVQPVGSPLSLECTVEGTSNPNLYWYRQAAGRGLQLLFYSVGIGQISSEVPQNLSASRPQDRQFILSSKKLLLSDSGFYLCACIPGQGAVEAFFGQGTRLTVV.

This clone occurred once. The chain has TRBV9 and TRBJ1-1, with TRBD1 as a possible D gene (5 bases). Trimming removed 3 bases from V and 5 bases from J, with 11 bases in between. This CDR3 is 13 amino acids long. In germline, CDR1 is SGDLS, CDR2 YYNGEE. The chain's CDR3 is CASSAVQGTEAFF. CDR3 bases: TGTGCCAGCAGCGCCGTTCAGGGTACTGAAGCTTTCTTT.

The CDR3 bases are TGCAGCTTCGCCAGGGGGGCTCAGTATTTT. It is translated as CSFARGAQYF. V and J are TRBV29-1 and TRBJ2-3; a possible D gene is TRBD1 (7 bases). CDR3 length equals 10 residues. Germline-derived CDR1 and CDR2 are SQVTM and ANQGSEA. V lost 8 bases and J lost 12, with 15 bases in between.

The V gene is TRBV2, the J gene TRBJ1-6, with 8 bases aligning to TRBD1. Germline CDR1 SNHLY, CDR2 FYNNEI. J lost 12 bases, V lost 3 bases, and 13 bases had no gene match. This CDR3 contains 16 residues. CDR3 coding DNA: TGTGCCAGCAGTGACTACTCGGGACAGGCAGCCGAACCCCTCCACTTT. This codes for CASSDYSGQAAEPLHF. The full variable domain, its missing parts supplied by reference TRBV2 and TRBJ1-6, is EPEVTQTPSHQVTQMGQEVILRCVPISNHLYFYWYRQILGQKVEFLVSFYNNEISEKSEIFDDQFSVERPDGSNFTLKIRSTKLEDSAMYFCASSDYSGQAAEPLHFGNGTRLTVT.

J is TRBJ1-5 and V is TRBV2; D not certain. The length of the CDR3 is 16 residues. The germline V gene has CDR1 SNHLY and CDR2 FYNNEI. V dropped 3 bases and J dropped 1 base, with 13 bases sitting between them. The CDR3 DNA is TGTGCCAGCAGTGAGGCGGAGGGCCGAAGCAATCAGCCCCAGCATTTT. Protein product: CASSEAEGRSNQPQHF.

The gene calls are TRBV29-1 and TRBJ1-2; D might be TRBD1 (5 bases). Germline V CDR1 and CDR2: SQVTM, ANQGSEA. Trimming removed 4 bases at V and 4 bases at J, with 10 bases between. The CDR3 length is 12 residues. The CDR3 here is CSVVQGSYGYTF. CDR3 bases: TGCAGCGTTGTTCAGGGTAGCTATGGCTACACCTTC.

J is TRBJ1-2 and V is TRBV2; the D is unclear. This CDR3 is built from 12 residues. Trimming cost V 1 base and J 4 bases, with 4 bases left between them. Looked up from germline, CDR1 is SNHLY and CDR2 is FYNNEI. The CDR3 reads CASSEGSYGYTF. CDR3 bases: TGTGCCAGCAGTGAAGGCAGCTATGGCTACACCTTC. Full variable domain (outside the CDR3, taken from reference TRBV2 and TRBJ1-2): EPEVTQTPSHQVTQMGQEVILRCVPISNHLYFYWYRQILGQKVEFLVSFYNNEISEKSEIFDDQFSVERPDGSNFTLKIRSTKLEDSAMYFCASSEGSYGYTFGSGTRLTVV.

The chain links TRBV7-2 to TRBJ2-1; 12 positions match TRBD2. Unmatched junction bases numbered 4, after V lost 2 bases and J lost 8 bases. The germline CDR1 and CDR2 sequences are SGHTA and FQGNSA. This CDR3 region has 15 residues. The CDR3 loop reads CASSLLAGGPDEQFF. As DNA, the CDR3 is TGTGCCAGCAGCTTACTAGCGGGAGGGCCAGATGAGCAGTTCTTC.